What follows is one T cell receptor (beta chain) and its context. The data were obtained in a study of glioma-infiltrating T cells after dendritic cell vaccination. Background on the study: Autologous tumor lysate was loaded overnight onto monocyte-derived dendritic cells grown less than 8 days with IL-4 and GM-CSF.

Input was roughly 2.2 ug genomic DNA, or all available if less. Libraries were prepared by immunoSEQ multiplex PCR; TCRdb keeps only in-frame clonotypes and omits some of them. The data contain around 90,000 clones, about 81% of them seen just once; the ten biggest clones take up roughly 2%. The V end was cut by 3 bases, the J end by 2 bases, with 12 bases between. This CDR3 is 15 amino acids long. Per the germline V gene, CDR1 is SGHRS and CDR2 is YFSETQ. As to time point: after dendritic cell vaccination, including at tumor progression/relapse. Blood PBMC samples: pre-vaccination, two weeks post third vaccination, and at tumor progression.

Specimen: blood, collected after dendritic cell vaccination. The TCR sequence derives from a human donor with glioblastoma. The chain couples TRBV5-1 to TRBJ1-3; D is uncertain. The CDR3 nucleotides read TGCGCCAGCAGCTGGGATGGGAGTCCTGGAAACACCATATATTTT. Amino acid sequence: CASSWDGSPGNTIYF.